In this sample, the clone carrying this T cell receptor beta chain turned up a few times. Its antigen remains unidentified. This sample was included in a study of T-cell reconstitution after alpha-beta-depleted transplantation in children. Study-wide results and limits: The study reportedly traced alpha-beta T cells about two months after transplant to several hundred expanded graft clones. A year had passed since transplant, and T-cell counts and diversity by then came mostly from newly produced T cells. Recipient T cells and thymic progenitors that survived gave rise to the high TCRbeta diversity observed at day 60 in some patients.

CDR1 DFQATT and CDR2 SNEGSKA come from the germline V gene (reference sequence). The CDR3 is 14 amino acids. The ends were cut back, 7 bases at V and 1 base at J, with 15 bases in the middle. Preparation of the TCRbeta library was carried out with unique molecular identifiers. TCRdb reprocessed the PCR reads via MiXCR and lists one record per CDR3 protein. The profile covers hundreds of thousands of distinct CDR3 sequences, with more than 20% appearing a single time and roughly 14% taken by the ten largest. This receptor was identified in a boy in the first two years of life who had a stem cell transplant for acute myeloid leukemia, so the T cells may come from the graft donor. The genes are TRBV20-1 and TRBJ2-3; a weak D match, TRBD1 (6 bases). The material was PBMCs, mostly from graft donor cells, obtained 360 days after TCRalphabeta/CD19-depleted stem cell transplant. CDR3 DNA: TGCAGTGTGGTCTTGGCAGGGGGCACAGATACGCAGTATTTT. It translates to CSVVLAGGTDTQYF.